This T cell receptor (beta chain) is drawn from a study of T cells in Graves' hyperthyroidism and ophthalmopathy. This clonotype was found many times. Its antigen is not identified. The CDR3 is 13 amino acids. Looked up from germline, CDR1 is MGHDK and CDR2 is SYGVNS. The ends were cut back, 5 bases at V and 12 bases at J, with 14 bases in the middle. Study-wide points: Onset of ophthalmopathy came a median approximately 6.5 months after the model predicted it.

RNA transcripts served as the template for amplifying TCR beta CDR3 regions. Initially, a first-round RT-PCR of the TCR CDR3 employed the HTBI primer set. TCRdb used MiXCR to reprocess the multiplex PCR reads, holding one entry per CDR3 protein. Of around 540,000 distinct CDR3 sequences in the sample, around 46% were seen once. Stable hyperthyroidism: no ophthalmopathy progression over 18 months of follow-up. The sequencing input was peripheral blood or thyroid tissue (not recorded which). The J gene is TRBJ1-6, the V gene TRBV25-1, with D tentatively TRBD1 (5 bases). This TCR was recovered from a woman aged 18-29 years with Graves' hyperthyroidism. DNA for the CDR3: TGTGCCAGCAGTTACGGGTTAAGGGGACCCCTCCACTTT. Its translation is CASSYGLRGPLHF.